These 25 T cell receptor beta chains were sequenced from one sample in a study of beta chain features in type 1 diabetes. cDNA synthesis used the whole RNA isolate, giving expressed TCRB sequences. Repertoires were generated with immunoSEQ multiplex PCR, while TCRdb's copy carries only in-frame clones and drops some. The sample gives approximately 140,000 clones, approximately 52% of which show up once; under 0.5% is in the top ten. What was sequenced was Tregs from blood. The receptors derive from a man aged 18-30 years in good health.

The V call is TRBV7-9, the J call TRBJ1-2; 9 nucleotides match TRBD1. J lost 8 bases, V lost 4 bases, and 5 bases had no gene match. The length of the CDR3 is 13 residues. The germline gives CDR1 SEHNR, CDR2 FQNEAQ (reference sequence). CDR3 nucleotides: TGTGCCAGCAGCTGGGACAGGGCGGGAGGCTACACCTTC. It yields the protein CASSWDRAGGYTF.

Written as DNA, the CDR3 is TGTGCCAGCAGAATAACGGCAGGGGAAGGCGAAAAACTGTTTTTT. Translated, it gives CASRITAGEGEKLFF. This chain connects TRBV6-5 to TRBJ1-4, with D perhaps TRBD1 (6 bases). V was pared by 6 bases and J by 8 bases, with 19 bases between. The CDR3 has 15 residues. The germline CDR1 and CDR2 sequences are MNHEY and SVGAGI.

The chain recombines TRBV10-3 with TRBJ2-5; D call uncertain. The V gene lost 3 bases and the J gene lost 5 bases, with 19 bases spanning the gap. Germline V CDR1 and CDR2: ENHRY, SYGVKD. This CDR3 is 16 amino acids long. CDR3 in DNA: TGTGCCATCAGTGACCCCCGAGCGAGAAGTTGGGAGACCCAGTACTTC. Amino acids: CAISDPRARSWETQYF.

The V gene is TRBV27, the J gene TRBJ2-5; the match to TRBD2 covers 13 bases. After removal of 3 bases from V and 0 bases from J, the junction contained 10 bases not matched to a gene. Germline loops: CDR1 MNHEY, CDR2 SMNVEV (reference sequence). This CDR3 comprises 19 residues. Here the CDR3 reads CASSFSRTSGSWYQETQYF. The CDR3 DNA sequence: TGTGCCAGCAGTTTCTCGCGGACTAGCGGGAGCTGGTACCAAGAGACCCAGTACTTC.

J is TRBJ2-7 and V is TRBV19; TRBD1 matches 8 bases. Germline CDR1 LNHDA, CDR2 SQIVND (reference sequence). The CDR3 has 15 residues. V lost 5 bases and J lost 1; bases outside the gene matches: 7. The CDR3 sequence: CASSDRQGTSYEQYF. CDR3 bases: TGTGCCAGTAGTGACCGACAGGGGACGTCCTACGAGCAGTACTTC.

This clone was detected only a few times. Other nucleotide sequences in the sample specify the same CDR3. The chain combines TRBV28 with TRBJ2-7, with TRBD2 as a possible D gene (6 bases). The CDR3 has 14 amino acids. V lost 1 base and J lost 1, with 8 bases in between. CDR1 is MDHEN, CDR2 SYDVKM, per germline. The CDR3 reads CASSLSGTSYEQYF. The CDR3 nucleotides read TGTGCCAGCAGTTTATCCGGGACTTCCTACGAGCAGTACTTC.

This rearrangement joins TRBV7-3 to TRBJ2-4; D perhaps matches TRBD1 (6 bases). Trimming took 3 bases from V and 9 from J, leaving 12 bases between them. Germline-derived CDR1 and CDR2 are SGHTA and FQGTGA. This CDR3 is 13 amino acids long. The CDR3 protein is CASSFRDKGIQYF. The CDR3 nucleotides are TGTGCCAGCAGCTTCCGGGACAAGGGCATTCAGTACTTC.

This chain uses TRBV28 with TRBJ2-1; 9 nucleotides agree with TRBD1. V lost 3 bases and J lost 4; bases outside the gene matches: 16. This CDR3 is built from 19 residues. Germline V gives CDR1 MDHEN, CDR2 SYDVKM. Written as DNA, the CDR3 is TGTGCCAGCAGTTTTCCTCTAATTCCGTCGACAGGGGGGTACAATGAGCAGTTCTTC. Amino acid sequence: CASSFPLIPSTGGYNEQFF.

V is TRBV25-1 and J is TRBJ2-5, with 9 bases matching TRBD1. The J segment lost 4 bases and the V segment lost 4 bases, leaving 1 base of the junction unmatched. The germline V gene encodes CDR1 MGHDK and CDR2 SYGVNS. This CDR3 region has 13 residues. The CDR3 sequence: CASSATGGETQYF. In nucleotides, the CDR3 is TGTGCCAGCAGTGCGACAGGGGGAGAGACCCAGTACTTC.

This clone has just a few counts. The rearrangement links TRBV29-1 to TRBJ2-7; 9 nucleotides align to TRBD1. V gave up 1 base and J gave up 5 bases; unmatched junction bases: 3. Germline V gives CDR1 SQVTM, CDR2 ANQGSEA. The length of the CDR3 is 13 residues. The DNA for the CDR3 is TGCAGCGTTGAAGGGACAGGGGTTGACGAGCAGTACTTC. This gives the protein CSVEGTGVDEQYF.

This clone was counted once. The chain carries TRBV6-5 and TRBJ1-2; no clear D. V shed 6 bases and J shed 5 bases, with 13 bases lying between them. Germline V gene lookup returns CDR1 MNHEY and CDR2 SVGAGI. CDR3 length: 13 residues. The CDR3 nucleotides read TGTGCCAGCAGCCGCCGGGGTCCTTATGGCTACACCTTC. This translates into CASSRRGPYGYTF.

This chain joins TRBV27 and TRBJ2-7; D not certain. There are 13 residues in the CDR3. V lost 5 bases to trimming and J lost 2 bases, with 10 bases between them. In germline, CDR1 is MNHEY, CDR2 SMNVEV (reference sequence). The CDR3 DNA is TGTGCCAGCAGTCACACTATCGCCTACGAGCAGTACTTC. This sequence encodes CASSHTIAYEQYF.

The rearrangement uses TRBV7-2 and TRBJ2-1, with a weak D call TRBD1 (6 bases). Germline V lookup: CDR1 SGHTA, CDR2 FQGNSA. V was shortened by 4 bases and J by 5 bases, with 27 bases between the two germline ends. The CDR3 sequence is 19 residues long. CDR3 region: CASSSFLGQLSAGNNEQFF. DNA for the CDR3: TGTGCCAGCAGCTCGTTTCTCGGACAGCTATCCGCCGGAAACAATGAGCAGTTCTTC.

This clone was recorded a few times. The chain carries TRBV6-5 and TRBJ2-7, with D possibly being TRBD2 (5 bases). The CDR3 spans 13 residues. CDR1 and CDR2 from the germline V gene are MNHEY and SVGAGI. The V and J ends lost 5 bases and 3 bases respectively, with 11 bases between them. DNA for the CDR3: TGTGCCAGCAGTCTCTCGGGGAGCTACGAGCAGTACTTC. Protein: CASSLSGSYEQYF.

In this sample, this clone turned up once. This chain connects TRBV7-2 to TRBJ1-1, with D unclear. CDR1 SGHTA and CDR2 FQGNSA come from the germline V gene. CDR3 length equals 14 residues. Between the trimmed V and J ends, which lost 4 bases and 7 bases, there was a span of 16 bases. CDR3 DNA: TGTGCCAGCAGCTCTCCGGGAGGGTGGGGTGAAGCTTTCTTT. This codes for CASSSPGGWGEAFF.

On this clone itself: Other DNA sequences in this sample translate to the same CDR3. The CDR3 region is CASSPRQGNEKLFF. CDR3 coding DNA: TGTGCCAGCTCACCTCGGCAGGGTAATGAAAAACTGTTTTTT. The J gene is TRBJ1-4, the V gene TRBV18; weak D call: TRBD1 (5 bases). Germline V gene sequence: CDR1 KGHSH, CDR2 LQKENI. The V and J ends lost 3 bases and 4 bases respectively, with 9 bases between them. The CDR3 sequence is 14 residues long.

The J gene is TRBJ2-7, the V gene TRBV6-1, with D maybe TRBD2 (6 bases). The CDR3 loop spans 15 amino acids. Trimming left V 6 bases short and J 0 bases short, with 15 bases between. Germline V gene sequence: CDR1 MNHNS, CDR2 SASEGT. The CDR3 reads CASRPLSGSSYEQYF. The DNA for the CDR3 is TGTGCCAGCAGACCTCTTAGCGGCAGCTCCTACGAGCAGTACTTC.

V gene TRBV15 combines with J gene TRBJ2-2; D call uncertain. CDR3 length: 18 residues. The germline V and J ends were trimmed by 0 bases and 4 bases, with 18 bases remaining between them. CDR1 is LNHNV, CDR2 YYDKDF, per germline (reference sequence). CDR3 coding DNA: TGTGCCACCAGCAGAGATCGGAGAACCCGACGGTTCACCGGGGAGCTGTTTTTT. Its translation: CATSRDRRTRRFTGELFF.

The chain joins TRBV28 to TRBJ2-1; maybe TRBD2 (5 bases). This CDR3 has 11 residues. V was trimmed by 3 bases and J by 12 bases, leaving 9 bases between them. Germline CDR1 MDHEN, CDR2 SYDVKM. The CDR3 loop is CASSFRDRQFF. CDR3 nucleotides: TGTGCCAGCAGTTTCCGGGATAGGCAGTTCTTC.

The rearrangement joins TRBV27 to TRBJ2-1, with 7 nucleotides matching TRBD2. Germline CDR1 MNHEY, CDR2 SMNVEV (reference sequence). Unmatched junction bases numbered 3, after V lost 2 bases and J lost 8 bases. The CDR3 sequence is 13 residues long. The CDR3 loop reads CASSLGLDYEQFF. In DNA, the CDR3 is TGTGCCAGCAGTTTAGGACTAGACTATGAGCAGTTCTTC.

The J gene is TRBJ1-2, the V gene TRBV28, with 7 bases aligning to TRBD1. V trimming: 3 bases; J trimming: 4 bases; junction bases outside the gene matches: 8. CDR3 length: 15 residues. CDR1 is MDHEN and CDR2 is SYDVKM in the germline V gene. The CDR3 DNA sequence: TGTGCCAGCAGTTTCCGGGACAGAAACTTCTATGGCTACACCTTC. Translated, it gives CASSFRDRNFYGYTF.

The chain carries TRBV28 and TRBJ1-2; no reliable D call. V was trimmed by 10 bases and J by 5 bases, leaving 20 bases between them. The CDR3 is 14 residues long. Germline CDR1 reads MDHEN; CDR2 reads SYDVKM. In nucleotides, the CDR3 is TGTGCCACCCACCGGGAGGGCAGCGGGTATGGCTACACCTTC. This encodes CATHREGSGYGYTF.

A few counts support this clone. The chain employs TRBV19 and TRBJ1-6; TRBD1 matches 9 bases. The germline CDR1 and CDR2 sequences are LNHDA and SQIVND (reference sequence). The CDR3 covers 16 residues. V lost 4 bases and J lost 5; bases outside the gene matches: 6. The DNA of the CDR3 is TGTGCCAGTAGTACACAGGGGGCGCCCGATAATTCACCCCTCCACTTT. It yields the protein CASSTQGAPDNSPLHF.

A few counts support this clone. The chain employs TRBV18 and TRBJ1-1; TRBD1 matches at 12 bases. The V gene end was trimmed by 10 bases and the J gene end by 5 bases; junction bases not matched to a gene: 11. Germline-derived CDR1 and CDR2 are KGHSH and LQKENI. The CDR3 length is 15 residues. The CDR3 DNA reads TGTGCCACCTCTTGGGGGACAGGGGGCGCGACTGAAGCTTTCTTT. Residues: CATSWGTGGATEAFF.

The sample holds a few counts of this clone. The V and J genes are TRBV28 and TRBJ2-7; D uncertain. The CDR3 is 14 residues long. Germline CDR1 reads MDHEN; CDR2 reads SYDVKM. Trimming removed 3 bases at V and 2 bases at J, with 11 bases between. The CDR3 region has the DNA TGTGCCAGCAGTTTGGGCGCCCCCCCCTACGAGCAGTACTTC. Translating it yields CASSLGAPPYEQYF.